What follows are 30 T cell receptor beta chains derived from one specimen sequenced in a study of blood T cell repertoires in COVID-19. TCRdb's table, derived via immunoSEQ multiplex PCR, lists solely in-frame clones and lacks some. The sample gives roughly 50,000 clones, about 87% of which show up once; 10% to 15% is in the top ten. The sequencing input was peripheral blood. These receptors were obtained from a man older than 75 with acute or convalescent COVID-19.

This clone came up once. This sequence joins TRBV3-1 (or the pseudogene TRBV3-2) and TRBJ1-5; D gene ambiguous. Trimming removed 4 bases from V and 9 bases from J, with 13 bases in between. Germline assignment: CDR1 LGHDT and CDR2 YNNKEL (reference sequence). The CDR3 is 13 residues long. CDR3 coding DNA: TGTGCCAGCAGCCCCGCCCGGTCAGGGCCCCAGCATTTT. It yields the protein CASSPARSGPQHF.

The CDR3 nucleotides are TGCAGCGTTGAATCGGGTGACCCAGAGAATGACTACACCTTC. Amino acid sequence: CSVESGDPENDYTF. V and J are TRBV29-1 and TRBJ1-2; D gene ambiguous. Germline CDR1 and CDR2: SQVTM and ANQGSEA. The CDR3 runs 14 residues. V gave up 2 bases and J gave up 10 bases, with 20 bases separating them.

V gene TRBV7-6 combines with J gene TRBJ2-3, with 7 bases fitting TRBD1. This CDR3 region has 17 residues. Germline CDR1 reads SGHVS; CDR2 reads FNYEAQ. V was clipped by 0 bases and J by 2 bases; unmatched bases: 8. CDR3 DNA sequence: TGTGCCAGCAGCTTAGCCAGGGGGTGGGGGCCCACAGATACGCAGTATTTT. This sequence encodes CASSLARGWGPTDTQYF.

In its sample, this clone was seen a few times. The genes are TRBV9 and TRBJ1-6; 7 nucleotides agree with TRBD1. V lost 5 bases to trimming and J lost 10 bases; unmatched junction nucleotides: 9. Germline-derived CDR1 and CDR2 are SGDLS and YYNGEE. The CDR3 is made up of 14 amino acids. CDR3 sequence: CASSLGTAQSPLHF. DNA of the CDR3: TGTGCCAGCAGTCTCGGGACAGCCCAATCACCCCTCCACTTT. The whole variable domain, filled in from reference TRBV9 and TRBJ1-6, reads DSGVTQTPKHLITATGQRVTLRCSPRSGDLSVYWYQQSLDQGLQFLIQYYNGEERAKGNILERFSAQQFPDLHSELNLSSLELGDSALYFCASSLGTAQSPLHFGNGTRLTVT.

The CDR3, as DNA: TGTGCCAGCCAGGATACCACAGGGAGCTCCTATAATTCACCCCTCCACTTT. It specifies CASQDTTGSSYNSPLHF. J is TRBJ1-6 and V is TRBV2; weak D call: TRBD1 (6 bases). This CDR3 comprises 17 residues. The germline V gene encodes CDR1 SNHLY and CDR2 FYNNEI. Trimming took 8 bases from V and 0 from J, leaving 17 bases between them.

The chain combines TRBV9 with TRBJ2-5; 9 positions match TRBD1. Germline CDR1 and CDR2: SGDLS and YYNGEE. The CDR3 has 17 residues. V shed 2 bases, J shed 5 bases, and the junction held 13 bases outside the gene matches. The chain's CDR3 is CASSVGADNRGRETQYF. The CDR3 coding sequence is TGTGCCAGCAGCGTGGGTGCCGACAACAGGGGGCGGGAGACCCAGTACTTC.

V and J are TRBV6-5 and TRBJ1-4; TRBD1 is a possible D gene (5 bases). V was pared by 11 bases and J by 4 bases, with 14 bases between. Germline V lookup: CDR1 MNHEY, CDR2 SVGAGI. There are 13 residues in the CDR3. This CDR3 is CAGAVTLNEKLFF. CDR3 sequence (DNA): TGTGCCGGGGCAGTGACCCTTAATGAAAAACTGTTTTTT.

The rearrangement links TRBV10-3 to TRBJ1-2; 11 bases are a match to TRBD1. Germline values: CDR1 ENHRY, CDR2 SYGVKD. Trimming took 9 bases from V and 3 from J; bases not matched to a gene: 12. This CDR3 contains 16 residues. CDR3 sequence: CAIQSRDRGGDYGYTF. In DNA, the CDR3 is TGTGCCATTCAGTCCCGGGACAGGGGGGGGGACTATGGCTACACCTTC.

V gene TRBV28 combines with J gene TRBJ1-4, with 7 positions matching TRBD1. V trimming: 5 bases; J trimming: 6 bases; junction bases outside the gene matches: 9. The CDR3 spans 15 residues. CDR1 and CDR2 (germline): MDHEN, SYDVKM. The CDR3 nucleotides read TGTGCCAGCAGTCTCTCGCCCGGGACAGATGAAAAACTGTTTTTT. It codes for CASSLSPGTDEKLFF.

The V call is TRBV6-5, the J call TRBJ2-2; 7 bases are a match to TRBD1. After removal of 7 bases from V and 7 bases from J, the junction contained 9 bases not matched to a gene. CDR3 size: 14 residues. Germline-derived CDR1 and CDR2 are MNHEY and SVGAGI. In DNA form, the CDR3 reads TGTGCCAGCAATACTGACAGGGTGGGCGGGGAGCTGTTTTTT. Protein: CASNTDRVGGELFF.

V and J are TRBV19 and TRBJ1-2; 8 bases fit TRBD1. Germline lookup yields CDR1 LNHDA and CDR2 SQIVND (reference sequence). J lost 7 bases, V lost 9 bases, and 7 bases had no gene match. The length of the CDR3 is 12 residues. CDR3 bases: TGTGCCAGCAAATTAGGACAGGGTGGCTACACCTTC. The encoded protein is CASKLGQGGYTF.

The chain carries TRBV7-9 and TRBJ2-7, with 8 bases that match TRBD1. Germline CDR1 reads SEHNR; CDR2 reads FQNEAQ (reference sequence). V gave up 2 bases and J gave up 3 bases; unmatched junction bases: 6. CDR3 length: 15 amino acids. This CDR3 is CASSLPGTGYYEQYF. The CDR3 DNA reads TGTGCCAGCAGCTTACCCGGGACAGGATACTACGAGCAGTACTTC.

The V gene is TRBV7-2, the J gene TRBJ1-4; D possibly corresponds to TRBD1 (6 bases). Trimming took off 5 bases at V and 13 bases at J, with 17 bases between the two ends. Germline loops: CDR1 SGHTA, CDR2 FQGNSA. The CDR3 contains 13 residues. CDR3 sequence reads: CASSLSGTTRLFF. The CDR3 DNA sequence: TGTGCCAGCAGCCTCTCCGGGACAACCAGACTGTTTTTT.

The chain has TRBV19 and TRBJ2-5, with D perhaps TRBD1 (6 bases). Trimming pared 6 bases from V and 3 bases from J, leaving 14 bases between. Germline CDR1 LNHDA, CDR2 SQIVND (reference sequence). The length of the CDR3 is 14 residues. The CDR3 nucleotides read TGTGCCAGTAGCCTGCCAGGGGTGGAAGAGACCCAGTACTTC. Translation: CASSLPGVEETQYF.

The genes are TRBV5-6 and TRBJ1-2, with D possibly TRBD1 on 5 matching bases. The CDR3 runs to 13 residues. Germline V gene lookup returns CDR1 SGHDT and CDR2 YYEEEE. V lost 0 bases and J lost 8, with 11 bases in between. The CDR3 loop is CASSLAGGEGYTF. In nucleotides, the CDR3 is TGTGCCAGCAGCTTGGCCGGGGGAGAGGGCTACACCTTC.

The chain joins TRBV7-8 to TRBJ2-5; D gene unclear. CDR1 and CDR2 (germline): SGHVS, FQNEAQ. The CDR3 extends over 11 amino acids. V gave up 6 bases and J gave up 5 bases, with 7 bases separating them. The CDR3 nucleotides read TGTGCCAGCAGTATCGGTGAGACCCAGTACTTC. Translating it yields CASSIGETQYF.

This chain connects TRBV5-3 to TRBJ2-7; D is undetermined. TRBV5-3 is an ORF; its function is uncertain. The length of the CDR3 is 12 residues. Trimming shortened V by 4 bases and J by 4 bases, and 9 bases separated the two germline ends. The CDR3 region has the DNA TGTGCCAGAAGCCGAGGAGAATACGAGCAGTACTTC. It specifies CARSRGEYEQYF.

The chain employs TRBV6-5 and TRBJ1-2, with 8 positions matching TRBD1. Trimming cost V 7 bases and J 5 bases; bases outside gene matches: 9. The CDR3 covers 14 residues. Germline-derived CDR1 and CDR2 are MNHEY and SVGAGI. CDR3 in DNA: TGTGCCAGCACCGAGGGGACAGGTGATTATGGCTACACCTTC. Amino acids: CASTEGTGDYGYTF.

The chain is built from TRBV2 and TRBJ2-7, with 8 bases identical to TRBD1. This CDR3 comprises 13 residues. The V segment lost 6 bases and the J segment 1 base; nucleotides outside the gene matches: 2. Looked up from germline, CDR1 is SNHLY and CDR2 is FYNNEI. Here the CDR3 DNA reads TGTGCCAGCAGAGACAGGGGTTCCTACGAGCAGTACTTC. Amino acid sequence: CASRDRGSYEQYF.

The chain recombines TRBV2 with TRBJ2-1, with TRBD1 matching over 8 bases. The CDR3 runs 14 residues. Germline-derived CDR1 and CDR2 are SNHLY and FYNNEI. J was trimmed by 1 base and V by 6 bases; bases with no gene match: 2. The CDR3 DNA is TGTGCCAGCAGGAGACAGGGGTCCTACAATGAGCAGTTCTTC. Its translation is CASRRQGSYNEQFF.

This clone was recorded once. The rearrangement links TRBV2 to TRBJ1-5, with D possibly matching TRBD1 (6 bases). Germline CDR1 is SNHLY and CDR2 is FYNNEI. The CDR3 sequence is 15 residues long. The V end was cut by 7 bases, the J end by 3 bases, with 16 bases between. The CDR3 sequence is CASKIEQGPNQPQHF. The CDR3 DNA reads as TGTGCCAGCAAAATAGAACAGGGACCCAATCAGCCCCAGCATTTT.

The genes are TRBV6-5 and TRBJ2-7, with D possibly being TRBD1 (6 bases). V lost 8 bases and J 6 bases, leaving 20 bases between the germline ends. The CDR3 has 14 residues. Germline values: CDR1 MNHEY, CDR2 SVGAGI. The CDR3 sequence is CASGWAQGVVEQYF. In DNA, the CDR3 is TGTGCCAGCGGCTGGGCACAGGGTGTCGTCGAGCAGTACTTC.

This clone was recorded only once. One end of the junction is discordant with germline, which a read error may explain. This sequence joins TRBV7-8 and TRBJ2-3; TRBD2 is a possible D gene (5 bases). This CDR3 spans 16 amino acids. Germline V lookup: CDR1 SGHVS, CDR2 FQNEAQ. Here the CDR3 reads CASSLATPTFTDTQYF. CDR3 bases: TGTGCCAGCAGTTTAGCGACTCCGACCTTCACAGATACGCAGTATTTT.

The CDR3 region has the DNA TGTGCCAGCAGGAAGGACAGGGGGCAAGGTCAGCCCCAGCATTTT. Protein sequence: CASRKDRGQGQPQHF. The chain carries TRBV6-5 and TRBJ1-5; 11 bases map to TRBD1. Germline V gives CDR1 MNHEY, CDR2 SVGAGI. V gave up 6 bases and J gave up 6 bases; unmatched junction bases: 7. This CDR3 has 15 amino acids.

The chain joins TRBV29-1 to TRBJ1-1; D not resolved. The length of the CDR3 is 15 residues. Trimming stripped 0 bases from V and 5 bases from J, with 16 bases between. Germline-derived CDR1 and CDR2 are SQVTM and ANQGSEA. CDR3 DNA: TGCAGCGTTGAAGATCTTCACGGATGGCGGACTGAAGCTTTCTTT. As protein: CSVEDLHGWRTEAFF.

This sequence joins TRBV10-3 and TRBJ1-1; 7 bases fit TRBD1. With V trimmed by 6 bases and J by 3 bases, 4 bases remained unmatched. The CDR3 length is 13 residues. Per germline, CDR1 ENHRY and CDR2 SYGVKD. For the CDR3, the DNA is TGTGCCATCAGGGGTCAGGGGGACACTGAAGCTTTCTTT. Its protein is CAIRGQGDTEAFF.

The chain's CDR3 is CASSLGYEQYF. The CDR3 DNA sequence: TGTGCCAGTAGCCTCGGCTACGAGCAGTACTTC. The chain couples TRBV19 to TRBJ2-7; D uncertain. V dropped 6 bases and J dropped 3 bases, with 6 bases sitting between them. From germline, CDR1 is LNHDA and CDR2 SQIVND (reference sequence). This CDR3 comprises 11 residues.

A note on this clone: The same CDR3 also results from other DNA sequences found in this sample. The V call is TRBV25-1, the J call TRBJ2-2; 7 bases match TRBD1. With 7 bases clipped from V and 6 bases from J, the junction kept 2 bases outside the gene matches. Germline assignment: CDR1 MGHDK and CDR2 SYGVNS. The CDR3 has 12 amino acids. The CDR3 loop reads CASTQGAGELFF. CDR3 nucleotides: TGTGCCAGCACCCAGGGGGCCGGGGAGCTGTTTTTT. Full variable domain (rest looked up from reference TRBV25-1 and TRBJ2-2): EADIYQTPRYLVIGTGKKITLECSQTMGHDKMYWYQQDPGMELHLIHYSYGVNSTEKGDLSSESTVSRIRTEHFPLTLESARPSHTSQYLCASTQGAGELFFGEGSRLTVL.

CDR3: CASSSGGVGTEAFF. The CDR3, as DNA: TGTGCCAGTAGTAGCGGGGGGGTAGGCACTGAAGCTTTCTTT. The genes are TRBV19 and TRBJ1-1, with a tentative D call TRBD1 (5 bases). This CDR3 region has 14 residues. Germline CDR1 reads LNHDA; CDR2 reads SQIVND (reference sequence). Trimming cost V 4 bases and J 4 bases, with 13 bases left between them. Full variable domain (rest looked up from reference TRBV19 and TRBJ1-1): DGGITQSPKYLFRKEGQNVTLSCEQNLNHDAMYWYRQDPGQGLRLIYYSQIVNDFQKGDIAEGYSVSREKKESFPLTVTSAQKNPTAFYLCASSSGGVGTEAFFGQGTRLTVV.

The V and J genes are TRBV2 and TRBJ1-4, with D perhaps TRBD1 (5 bases). The CDR3 loop spans 15 amino acids. V was pared by 7 bases and J by 4 bases, with 16 bases between. The germline CDR1 and CDR2 sequences are SNHLY and FYNNEI. The CDR3 reads CASKRYRGNNEKLFF. The CDR3 bases are TGTGCCAGCAAAAGATACCGGGGGAATAATGAAAAACTGTTTTTT.